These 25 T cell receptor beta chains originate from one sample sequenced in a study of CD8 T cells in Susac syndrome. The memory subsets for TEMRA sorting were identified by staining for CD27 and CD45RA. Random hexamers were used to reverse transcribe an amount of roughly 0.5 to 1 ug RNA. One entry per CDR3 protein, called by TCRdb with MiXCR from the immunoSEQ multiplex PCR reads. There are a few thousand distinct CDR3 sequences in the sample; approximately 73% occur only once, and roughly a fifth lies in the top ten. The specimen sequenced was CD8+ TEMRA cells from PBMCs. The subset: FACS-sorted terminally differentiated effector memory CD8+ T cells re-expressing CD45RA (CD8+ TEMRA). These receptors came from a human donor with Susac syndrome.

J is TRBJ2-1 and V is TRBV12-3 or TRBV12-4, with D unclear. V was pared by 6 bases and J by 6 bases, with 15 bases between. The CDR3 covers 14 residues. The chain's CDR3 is CASSLWEQGNEQFF. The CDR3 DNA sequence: TGTGCCAGCAGCTTATGGGAACAAGGCAATGAGCAGTTCTTC.

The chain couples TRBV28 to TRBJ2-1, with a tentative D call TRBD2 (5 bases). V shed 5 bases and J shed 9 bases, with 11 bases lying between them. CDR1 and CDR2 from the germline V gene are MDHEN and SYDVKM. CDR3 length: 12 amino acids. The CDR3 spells CASSRTEGEQFF. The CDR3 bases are TGTGCCAGCAGTCGGACCGAGGGTGAGCAGTTCTTC. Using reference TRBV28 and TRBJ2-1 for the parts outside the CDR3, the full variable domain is DVKVTQSSRYLVKRTGEKVFLECVQDMDHENMFWYRQDPGLGLRLIYFSYDVKMKEKGDIPEGYSVSREKKERFSLILESASTNQTSMYLCASSRTEGEQFFGPGTRLTVL.

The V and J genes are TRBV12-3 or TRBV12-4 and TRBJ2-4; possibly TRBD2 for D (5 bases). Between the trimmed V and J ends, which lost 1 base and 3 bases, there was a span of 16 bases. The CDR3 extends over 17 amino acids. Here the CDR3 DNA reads TGTGCCAGCAGTTTAGATAATCGAGGGCGCGTCAAAAACATTCAGTACTTC. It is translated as CASSLDNRGRVKNIQYF.

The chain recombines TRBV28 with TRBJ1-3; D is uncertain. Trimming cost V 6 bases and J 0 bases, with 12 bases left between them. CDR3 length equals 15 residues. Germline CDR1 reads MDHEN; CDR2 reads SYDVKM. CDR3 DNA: TGTGCCAGCAGAAACGGGTTGAGCTCTGGAAACACCATATATTTT. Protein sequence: CASRNGLSSGNTIYF.

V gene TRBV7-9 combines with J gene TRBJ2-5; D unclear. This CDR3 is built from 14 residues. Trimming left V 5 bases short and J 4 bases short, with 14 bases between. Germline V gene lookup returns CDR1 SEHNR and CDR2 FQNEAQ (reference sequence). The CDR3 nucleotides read TGTGCCAGCAGCCCCGCCGGACCCGGAGAGACCCAGTACTTC. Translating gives CASSPAGPGETQYF.

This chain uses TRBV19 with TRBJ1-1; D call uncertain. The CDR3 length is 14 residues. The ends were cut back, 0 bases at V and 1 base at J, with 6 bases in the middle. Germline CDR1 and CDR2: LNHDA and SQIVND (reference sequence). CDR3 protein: CASSIDARNTEAFF. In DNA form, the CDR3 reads TGTGCCAGTAGTATAGATGCCAGGAACACTGAAGCTTTCTTT. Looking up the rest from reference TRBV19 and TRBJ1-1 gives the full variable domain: DGGITQSPKYLFRKEGQNVTLSCEQNLNHDAMYWYRQDPGQGLRLIYYSQIVNDFQKGDIAEGYSVSREKKESFPLTVTSAQKNPTAFYLCASSIDARNTEAFFGQGTRLTVV.

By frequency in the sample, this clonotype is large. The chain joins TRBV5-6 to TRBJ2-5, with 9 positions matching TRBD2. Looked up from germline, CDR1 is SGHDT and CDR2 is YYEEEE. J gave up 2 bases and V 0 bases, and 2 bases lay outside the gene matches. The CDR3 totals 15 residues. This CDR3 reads CASSLAAGGQETQYF. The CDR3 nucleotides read TGTGCCAGCAGCTTGGCGGCGGGGGGGCAAGAGACCCAGTACTTC. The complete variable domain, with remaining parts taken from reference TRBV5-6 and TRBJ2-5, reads DAGVTQSPTHLIKTRGQQVTLRCSPKSGHDTVSWYQQALGQGPQFIFQYYEEEERQRGNFPDRFSGHQFPNYSSELNVNALLLGDSALYLCASSLAAGGQETQYFGPGTRLLVL.

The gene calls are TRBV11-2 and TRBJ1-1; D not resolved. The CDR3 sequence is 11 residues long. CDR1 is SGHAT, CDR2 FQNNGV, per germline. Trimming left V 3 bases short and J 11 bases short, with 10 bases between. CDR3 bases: TGTGCCAGCAGCTTTGACAAGAATGCTTTCTTT. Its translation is CASSFDKNAFF. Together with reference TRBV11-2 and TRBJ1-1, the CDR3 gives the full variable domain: EAGVAQSPRYKIIEKRQSVAFWCNPISGHATLYWYQQILGQGPKLLIQFQNNGVVDDSQLPKDRFSAERLKGVDSTLKIQPAKLEDSAVYLCASSFDKNAFFGQGTRLTVV.

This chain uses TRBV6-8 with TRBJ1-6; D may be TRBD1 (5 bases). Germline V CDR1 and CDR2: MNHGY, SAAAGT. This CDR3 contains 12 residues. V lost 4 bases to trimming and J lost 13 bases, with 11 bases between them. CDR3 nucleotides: TGTGCCAGCAGTTGGGGACCGTATCCCCTCCACTTT. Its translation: CASSWGPYPLHF.

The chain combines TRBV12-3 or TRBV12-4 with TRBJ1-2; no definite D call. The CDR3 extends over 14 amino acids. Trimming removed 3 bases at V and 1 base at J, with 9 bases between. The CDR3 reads CASSLTDDNYGYTF. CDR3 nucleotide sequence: TGTGCCAGCAGTTTGACGGACGATAACTATGGCTACACCTTC.

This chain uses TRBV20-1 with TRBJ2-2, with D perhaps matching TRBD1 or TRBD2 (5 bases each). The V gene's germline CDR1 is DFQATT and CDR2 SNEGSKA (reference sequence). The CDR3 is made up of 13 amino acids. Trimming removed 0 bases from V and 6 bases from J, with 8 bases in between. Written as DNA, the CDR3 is TGCAGTGCTAGAGACAGGGAGTCCGGGGAGCTGTTTTTT. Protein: CSARDRESGELFF.

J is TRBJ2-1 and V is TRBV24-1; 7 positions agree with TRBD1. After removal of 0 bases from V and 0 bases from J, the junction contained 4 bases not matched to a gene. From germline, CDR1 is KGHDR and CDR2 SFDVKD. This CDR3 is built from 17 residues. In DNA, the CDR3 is TGTGCCACCAGTGATTTGGGGGCAGGGGGCTCCTACAATGAGCAGTTCTTC. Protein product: CATSDLGAGGSYNEQFF.

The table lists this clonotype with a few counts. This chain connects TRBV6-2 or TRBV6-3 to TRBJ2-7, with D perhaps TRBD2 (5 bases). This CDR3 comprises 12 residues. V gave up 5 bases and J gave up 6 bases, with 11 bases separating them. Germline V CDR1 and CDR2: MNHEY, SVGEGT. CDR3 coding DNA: TGTGCCAGCAGTCCGAGCGGCGCCGAGCAGTACTTC. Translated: CASSPSGAEQYF.

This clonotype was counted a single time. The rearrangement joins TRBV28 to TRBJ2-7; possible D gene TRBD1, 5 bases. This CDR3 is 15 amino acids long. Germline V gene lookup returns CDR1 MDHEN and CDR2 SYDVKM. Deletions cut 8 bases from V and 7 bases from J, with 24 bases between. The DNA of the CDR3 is TGTGCCAGCGTTTTAGAACTGGGGCCTACGAGGGAGCAGTACTTC. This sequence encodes CASVLELGPTREQYF.

CDR3 DNA: TGTGCCAGCAGCTTATTGGGACCTTATTGGGAACAAGAGACCCAGTACTTC. Its protein product is CASSLLGPYWEQETQYF. The chain is built from TRBV7-9 and TRBJ2-5; D is tentatively TRBD1 or TRBD2 (5 bases each). V gave up 2 bases and J gave up 2 bases, with 18 bases separating them. Germline-derived CDR1 and CDR2 are SEHNR and FQNEAQ (reference sequence). The CDR3 contains 17 residues.

The CDR3 DNA follows: TGTGCCAGCAGTTTGGGAGGCGGTCACACTGAAGCTTTCTTT. Its protein product is CASSLGGGHTEAFF. The chain carries TRBV28 and TRBJ1-1; D remains ambiguous. The germline V gene encodes CDR1 MDHEN and CDR2 SYDVKM. The CDR3 is made up of 14 amino acids. The V end lost 3 bases, the J end lost 3 bases, and 11 bases lay between the germline ends.

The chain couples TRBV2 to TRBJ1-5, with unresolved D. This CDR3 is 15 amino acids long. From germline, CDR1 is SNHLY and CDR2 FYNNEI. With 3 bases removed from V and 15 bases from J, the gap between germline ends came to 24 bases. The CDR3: CASSDRQMRNQSLHF. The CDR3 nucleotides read TGTGCCAGCAGTGATAGACAAATGAGAAATCAGTCTCTGCATTTT.

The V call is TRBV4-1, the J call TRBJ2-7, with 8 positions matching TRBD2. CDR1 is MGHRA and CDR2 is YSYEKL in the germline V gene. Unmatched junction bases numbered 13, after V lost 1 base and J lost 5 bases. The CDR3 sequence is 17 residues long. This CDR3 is CASSQVEREIEWDEQYF. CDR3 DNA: TGCGCCAGCAGCCAAGTGGAGCGGGAGATAGAGTGGGACGAGCAGTACTTC.

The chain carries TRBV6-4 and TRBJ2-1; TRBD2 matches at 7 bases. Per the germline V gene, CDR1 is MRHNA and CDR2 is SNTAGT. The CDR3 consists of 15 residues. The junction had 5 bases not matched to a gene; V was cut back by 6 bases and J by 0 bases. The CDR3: CASSAIAGSYNEQFF. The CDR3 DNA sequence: TGTGCCAGCAGCGCTATAGCGGGCTCCTACAATGAGCAGTTCTTC.

DNA of the CDR3: TGTGCCAGTAGCTGGATCGGAAGTCGGGGCTACACCTTC. Encoded protein: CASSWIGSRGYTF. The rearrangement joins TRBV19 to TRBJ1-2, with D unresolved. Germline CDR1 and CDR2: LNHDA and SQIVND (reference sequence). V was shortened by 6 bases and J by 8 bases, with 16 bases between the two germline ends. The CDR3 is made up of 13 amino acids.

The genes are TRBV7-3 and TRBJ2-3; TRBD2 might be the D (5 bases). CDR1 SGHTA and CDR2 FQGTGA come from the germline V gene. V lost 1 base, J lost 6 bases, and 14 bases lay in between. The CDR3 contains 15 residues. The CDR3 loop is CASSLNGGVLDTQYF. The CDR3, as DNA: TGTGCCAGCAGCTTAAATGGAGGTGTGTTGGATACGCAGTATTTT. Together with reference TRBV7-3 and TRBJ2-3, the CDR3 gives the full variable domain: GAGVSQTPSNKVTEKGKYVELRCDPISGHTALYWYRQSLGQGPEFLIYFQGTGAADDSGLPNDRFFAVRPEGSVSTLKIQRTERGDSAVYLCASSLNGGVLDTQYFGPGTRLTVL.

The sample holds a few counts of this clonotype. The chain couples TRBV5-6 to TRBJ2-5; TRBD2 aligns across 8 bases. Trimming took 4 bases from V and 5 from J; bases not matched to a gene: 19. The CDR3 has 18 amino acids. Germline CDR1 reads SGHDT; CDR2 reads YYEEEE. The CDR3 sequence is CASSGIPMGAGGWETQYF. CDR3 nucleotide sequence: TGTGCCAGCAGCGGAATACCCATGGGTGCGGGGGGATGGGAGACCCAGTACTTC.

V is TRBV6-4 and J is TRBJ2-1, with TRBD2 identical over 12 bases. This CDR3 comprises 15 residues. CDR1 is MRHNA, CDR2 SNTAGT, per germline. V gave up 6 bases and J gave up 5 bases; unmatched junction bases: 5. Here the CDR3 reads CASSKTSGGNNEQFF. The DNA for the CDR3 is TGTGCCAGCAGCAAGACTAGCGGGGGAAACAATGAGCAGTTCTTC.

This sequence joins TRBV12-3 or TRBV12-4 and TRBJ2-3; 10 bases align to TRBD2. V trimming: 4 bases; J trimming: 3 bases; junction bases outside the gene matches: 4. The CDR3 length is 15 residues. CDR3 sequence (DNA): TGTGCCAGCAGTTCTAGCGGGAGTAGTACAGATACGCAGTATTTT. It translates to CASSSSGSSTDTQYF.

The CDR3 reads CAISESTLTDTQYF. The CDR3 coding sequence is TGTGCCATCAGTGAGTCGACTCTCACAGATACGCAGTATTTT. The rearrangement joins TRBV10-3 to TRBJ2-3, with D uncertain. Trimming stripped 0 bases from V and 2 bases from J, with 6 bases between. Per germline, CDR1 ENHRY and CDR2 SYGVKD. CDR3 size: 14 residues.